A selection of T cell receptor beta chains follows, all from one sample in a study of beta chain features in type 1 diabetes. Clones were read by immunoSEQ multiplex PCR, and TCRdb kept only the in-frame ones, dropping some. The table records about 150,000 clones, approximately 10% of them present only once. The sequencing sample was made of central memory CD4+ T cells from blood. The source is a man aged 25-40 years with type 1 diabetes. CDR3s include the opening cysteine and the closing phenylalanine or tryptophan. Fields, in order: clone size, V gene, D gene, J gene, CDR3 protein, CDR3 DNA. D genes are given only for firm matches. The size field is filled for only some rows; it gives once, few, many or a size class.

abundance: NA; v_gene: TRBV4-2; d_gene: NA; j_gene: TRBJ1-1; CDR3aa: CASSRNFGIDTEAFF; CDR3nt: TGTGCCAGCAGCCGAAATTTTGGCATTGACACTGAAGCTTTCTTT
abundance: NA; v_gene: TRBV28; d_gene: NA; j_gene: TRBJ2-3; CDR3aa: CASNGADTDTQYF; CDR3nt: TGTGCCAGCAATGGGGCCGACACAGATACGCAGTATTTT
abundance: few; v_gene: TRBV15; d_gene: NA; j_gene: TRBJ1-5; CDR3aa: CATSRTGGNQPQHF; CDR3nt: TGTGCCACCAGCAGGACAGGTGGCAATCAGCCCCAGCATTTT
abundance: few; v_gene: TRBV6-5; d_gene: NA; j_gene: TRBJ2-7; CDR3aa: CASGRLYEQYF; CDR3nt: TGTGCCAGCGGCAGACTCTACGAGCAGTACTTC
abundance: once; v_gene: TRBV7-8; d_gene: TRBD1; j_gene: TRBJ2-7; CDR3aa: CASSSNRGSDEQYF; CDR3nt: TGTGCCAGCAGCTCCAACAGGGGGAGCGACGAGCAGTACTTC
abundance: NA; v_gene: TRBV7-2; d_gene: NA; j_gene: TRBJ2-1; CDR3aa: CASSSRLISYNEQFF; CDR3nt: TGTGCCAGCAGCTCCCGACTAATCTCCTACAATGAGCAGTTCTTC
abundance: NA; v_gene: TRBV18; d_gene: TRBD2; j_gene: TRBJ2-7; CDR3aa: CASSLSPIGTSYEQYF; CDR3nt: TGTGCCAGCTCACTTTCCCCTATCGGGACTAGTTACGAGCAGTACTTC
abundance: NA; v_gene: TRBV6-5; d_gene: TRBD1; j_gene: TRBJ2-7; CDR3aa: CASNKQGSSYEQYF; CDR3nt: TGTGCCAGCAATAAACAGGGGTCCTCCTACGAGCAGTACTTC
abundance: few; v_gene: TRBV6-5; d_gene: NA; j_gene: TRBJ1-2; CDR3aa: CASSYGGGYTF; CDR3nt: TGTGCCAGCAGTTACGGGGGCGGCTACACCTTC
abundance: NA; v_gene: TRBV5-4; d_gene: NA; j_gene: TRBJ2-2; CDR3aa: CASSLEHPGANTGELFF; CDR3nt: TGTGCCAGCAGCTTGGAACATCCGGGAGCGAACACCGGGGAGCTGTTTTTT
abundance: NA; v_gene: TRBV6-5; d_gene: NA; j_gene: TRBJ2-1; CDR3aa: CASRPDGSSYNEQFF; CDR3nt: TGTGCCAGCAGGCCGGACGGGAGCTCCTACAATGAGCAGTTCTTC
abundance: few; v_gene: TRBV6-5; d_gene: TRBD1; j_gene: TRBJ1-1; CDR3aa: CASSYQGQANTEAFF; CDR3nt: TGTGCCAGCAGTTACCAGGGACAGGCCAACACTGAAGCTTTCTTT
abundance: NA; v_gene: TRBV2; d_gene: NA; j_gene: TRBJ2-1; CDR3aa: CASSVGQGGYNEQFF; CDR3nt: TGTGCCAGCAGCGTTGGACAGGGAGGGTACAATGAGCAGTTCTTC
abundance: few; v_gene: TRBV7-8; d_gene: NA; j_gene: TRBJ2-3; CDR3aa: CASSLDSSTDTQYF; CDR3nt: TGTGCCAGCAGCTTAGACAGTAGCACAGATACGCAGTATTTT
abundance: NA; v_gene: TRBV18; d_gene: NA; j_gene: TRBJ1-1; CDR3aa: CASSPRGGEAFF; CDR3nt: TGTGCCAGCTCACCTCGAGGGGGTGAAGCTTTCTTT
abundance: few; v_gene: TRBV2; d_gene: NA; j_gene: TRBJ2-6; CDR3aa: CASRGQNLAGANVLTF; CDR3nt: TGTGCCAGCAGAGGACAGAATCTTGCTGGGGCCAACGTCCTGACTTTC
abundance: few; v_gene: TRBV7-3; d_gene: NA; j_gene: TRBJ2-1; CDR3aa: CASSRSRNEQFF; CDR3nt: TGTGCCAGCAGCCGTTCTAGGAATGAGCAGTTCTTC
abundance: NA; v_gene: TRBV5-1; d_gene: NA; j_gene: TRBJ2-2; CDR3aa: CASSREGTGELFF; CDR3nt: TGCGCCAGCAGCCGGGAAGGCACCGGGGAGCTGTTTTTT
abundance: NA; v_gene: TRBV5-1; d_gene: NA; j_gene: TRBJ2-4; CDR3aa: CASSRWTPVGQNIQYF; CDR3nt: TGCGCCAGCAGCAGGTGGACACCCGTGGGCCAAAACATTCAGTACTTC
abundance: NA; v_gene: TRBV5-8; d_gene: NA; j_gene: TRBJ2-3; CDR3aa: CASRTPQGPDTQYF; CDR3nt: TGTGCCAGCAGGACCCCGCAGGGGCCAGATACGCAGTATTTT
abundance: NA; v_gene: TRBV13; d_gene: TRBD2; j_gene: TRBJ2-2; CDR3aa: CASSLGSGWNTGELFF; CDR3nt: TGTGCCAGCAGCTTAGGTAGCGGGTGGAACACCGGGGAGCTGTTTTTT
abundance: NA; v_gene: TRBV2; d_gene: NA; j_gene: TRBJ1-4; CDR3aa: CASGEATLASGLFF; CDR3nt: TGTGCCAGCGGCGAGGCTACCTTGGCCTCGGGACTGTTTTTT
abundance: few; v_gene: TRBV28; d_gene: NA; j_gene: TRBJ1-2; CDR3aa: CASGTGNGYTF; CDR3nt: TGTGCCAGCGGCACAGGGAATGGCTACACCTTC
abundance: few; v_gene: TRBV5-8; d_gene: TRBD1; j_gene: TRBJ2-5; CDR3aa: CASSLGYSPVTGGETQYF; CDR3nt: TGTGCCAGCAGCTTGGGTTACAGTCCGGTGACAGGGGGAGAGACCCAGTACTTC
abundance: few; v_gene: TRBV5-4; d_gene: TRBD1; j_gene: TRBJ2-5; CDR3aa: CASSSGTGLGTQYF; CDR3nt: TGTGCCAGCAGCTCCGGGACAGGCTTGGGGACCCAGTACTTC
abundance: NA; v_gene: TRBV28; d_gene: TRBD2; j_gene: TRBJ2-5; CDR3aa: CASSLGLAGGQETQYF; CDR3nt: TGTGCCAGCAGTTTGGGACTAGCGGGAGGACAAGAGACCCAGTACTTC
abundance: NA; v_gene: TRBV5-4; d_gene: TRBD2; j_gene: TRBJ2-1; CDR3aa: CASRIAGGSYNEQFF; CDR3nt: TGTGCCAGCAGAATAGCGGGAGGCTCCTACAATGAGCAGTTCTTC
abundance: few; v_gene: TRBV21-1; d_gene: NA; j_gene: TRBJ2-3; CDR3aa: CASSKATSTDTQYF; CDR3nt: TGTGCCAGCAGCAAGGCGACTAGCACAGATACGCAGTATTTT
abundance: NA; v_gene: TRBV7-3; d_gene: NA; j_gene: TRBJ1-5; CDR3aa: CASSLTISYGGNQPQHF; CDR3nt: TGTGCCAGCAGCTTAACAATTTCGTACGGGGGGAATCAGCCCCAGCATTTT
abundance: few; v_gene: TRBV6-6; d_gene: TRBD2; j_gene: TRBJ2-5; CDR3aa: CASTDRRTSAETQYF; CDR3nt: TGTGCCAGCACCGACCGTCGGACTAGCGCGGAGACCCAGTACTTC
abundance: few; v_gene: TRBV14; d_gene: NA; j_gene: TRBJ2-1; CDR3aa: CASSHNGGLEYNEQFF; CDR3nt: TGTGCCAGCAGCCATAATGGAGGGCTGGAATACAATGAGCAGTTCTTC
abundance: few; v_gene: TRBV10-3; d_gene: TRBD1; j_gene: TRBJ1-1; CDR3aa: CAISRDSREAFF; CDR3nt: TGTGCCATCAGTCGGGACAGCAGAGAAGCTTTCTTT
abundance: NA; v_gene: TRBV5-1; d_gene: TRBD1; j_gene: TRBJ1-2; CDR3aa: CASSLGQGELNGYTF; CDR3nt: TGCGCCAGCAGCTTGGGACAGGGGGAATTAAATGGCTACACCTTC
abundance: NA; v_gene: TRBV6-5; d_gene: TRBD1; j_gene: TRBJ2-7; CDR3aa: CASSYLTGPYEQYF; CDR3nt: TGTGCCAGCAGTTACTTGACAGGGCCCTACGAGCAGTACTTC
abundance: NA; v_gene: TRBV15; d_gene: TRBD2; j_gene: TRBJ2-7; CDR3aa: CATSVRLAGSEQYF; CDR3nt: TGTGCCACCAGCGTAAGACTAGCGGGAAGCGAGCAGTACTTC
abundance: few; v_gene: TRBV27; d_gene: NA; j_gene: TRBJ1-1; CDR3aa: CASRRGNMNTEAFF; CDR3nt: TGTGCCAGCAGGAGAGGGAACATGAACACTGAAGCTTTCTTT
abundance: few; v_gene: TRBV9; d_gene: TRBD2; j_gene: TRBJ2-2; CDR3aa: CASTTTGAGAANTGELFF; CDR3nt: TGTGCCAGCACCACAACGGGAGCGGGAGCCGCGAACACCGGGGAGCTGTTTTTT
abundance: few; v_gene: TRBV14; d_gene: TRBD2; j_gene: TRBJ2-1; CDR3aa: CASSGRTSGHYNEQFF; CDR3nt: TGTGCCAGCAGCGGCCGGACTAGCGGGCATTACAATGAGCAGTTCTTC
abundance: few; v_gene: TRBV19; d_gene: NA; j_gene: TRBJ1-5; CDR3aa: CASSRAGTSNQPQHF; CDR3nt: TGTGCCAGTAGCCGCGCCGGGACTTCGAATCAGCCCCAGCATTTT
abundance: NA; v_gene: TRBV5-1; d_gene: TRBD1; j_gene: TRBJ2-7; CDR3aa: CASRTGTSYEQYF; CDR3nt: TGCGCCAGCAGGACAGGGACATCCTACGAGCAGTACTTC
abundance: many; v_gene: TRBV9; d_gene: NA; j_gene: TRBJ2-1; CDR3aa: CASRKGDEQFF; CDR3nt: TGTGCCAGCAGAAAGGGGGATGAGCAGTTCTTC
abundance: few; v_gene: TRBV29-1; d_gene: TRBD1; j_gene: TRBJ1-2; CDR3aa: CSVETGGYGYTF; CDR3nt: TGCAGCGTTGAAACAGGGGGGTATGGCTACACCTTC
abundance: few; v_gene: TRBV4-3; d_gene: TRBD2; j_gene: TRBJ2-3; CDR3aa: CASSYSAGGTDTQYF; CDR3nt: TGCGCCAGCAGCTACTCGGCGGGGGGGACAGATACGCAGTATTTT